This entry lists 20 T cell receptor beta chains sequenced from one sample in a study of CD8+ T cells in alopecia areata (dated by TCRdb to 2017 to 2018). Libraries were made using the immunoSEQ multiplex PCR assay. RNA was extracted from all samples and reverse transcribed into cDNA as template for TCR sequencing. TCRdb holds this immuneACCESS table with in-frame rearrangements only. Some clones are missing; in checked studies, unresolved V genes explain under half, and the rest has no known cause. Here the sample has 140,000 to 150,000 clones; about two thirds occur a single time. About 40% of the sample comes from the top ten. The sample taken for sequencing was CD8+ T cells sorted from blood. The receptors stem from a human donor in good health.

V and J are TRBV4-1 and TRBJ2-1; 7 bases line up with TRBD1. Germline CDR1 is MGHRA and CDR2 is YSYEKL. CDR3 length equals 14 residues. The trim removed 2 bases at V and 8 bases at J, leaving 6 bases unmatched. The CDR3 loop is CASSQRQGTDEQFF. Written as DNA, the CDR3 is TGCGCCAGCAGCCAAAGACAGGGTACCGATGAGCAGTTCTTC.

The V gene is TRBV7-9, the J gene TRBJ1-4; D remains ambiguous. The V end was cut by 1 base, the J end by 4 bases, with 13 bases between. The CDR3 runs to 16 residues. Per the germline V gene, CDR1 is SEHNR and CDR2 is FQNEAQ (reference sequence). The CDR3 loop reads CASSLVAAGLNEKLFF. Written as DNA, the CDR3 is TGTGCCAGCAGCTTAGTTGCGGCAGGCCTTAATGAAAAACTGTTTTTT.

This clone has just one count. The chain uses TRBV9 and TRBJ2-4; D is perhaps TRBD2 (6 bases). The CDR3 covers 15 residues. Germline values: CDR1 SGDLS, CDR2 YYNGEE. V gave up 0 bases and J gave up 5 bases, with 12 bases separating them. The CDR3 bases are TGTGCCAGCAGCGTAGGATCCGGGGGAGAAAACATTCAGTACTTC. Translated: CASSVGSGGENIQYF.

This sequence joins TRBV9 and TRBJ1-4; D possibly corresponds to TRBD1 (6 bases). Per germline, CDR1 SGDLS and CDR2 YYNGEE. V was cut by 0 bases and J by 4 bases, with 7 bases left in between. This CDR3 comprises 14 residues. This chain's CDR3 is CASSVAQGNEKLFF. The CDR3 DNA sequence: TGTGCCAGCAGCGTAGCACAGGGTAATGAAAAACTGTTTTTT.

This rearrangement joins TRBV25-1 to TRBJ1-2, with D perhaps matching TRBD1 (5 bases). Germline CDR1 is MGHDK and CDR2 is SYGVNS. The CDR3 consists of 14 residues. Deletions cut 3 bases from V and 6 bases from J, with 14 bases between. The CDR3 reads CASSEGKGRDGYTF. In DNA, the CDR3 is TGTGCCAGCAGTGAGGGGAAGGGGAGGGATGGCTACACCTTC.

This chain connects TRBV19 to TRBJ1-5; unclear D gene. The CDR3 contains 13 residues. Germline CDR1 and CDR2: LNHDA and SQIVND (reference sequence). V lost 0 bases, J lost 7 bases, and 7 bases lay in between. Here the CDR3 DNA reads TGTGCCAGTAGTATAGAATCCGGCCAGCCCCAGCATTTT. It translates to CASSIESGQPQHF.

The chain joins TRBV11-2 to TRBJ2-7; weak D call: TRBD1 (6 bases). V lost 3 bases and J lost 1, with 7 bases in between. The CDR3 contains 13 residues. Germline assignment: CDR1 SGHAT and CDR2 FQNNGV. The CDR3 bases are TGTGCCAGCAGCTTTGGACAGTCCTACGAGCAGTACTTC. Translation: CASSFGQSYEQYF.

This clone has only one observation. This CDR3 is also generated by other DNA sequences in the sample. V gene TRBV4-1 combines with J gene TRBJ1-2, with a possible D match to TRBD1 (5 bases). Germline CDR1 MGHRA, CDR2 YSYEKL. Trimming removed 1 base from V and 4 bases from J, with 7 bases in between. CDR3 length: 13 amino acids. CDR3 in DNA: TGCGCCAGCAGCCAAGTAACAGGCTATGGCTACACCTTC. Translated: CASSQVTGYGYTF.

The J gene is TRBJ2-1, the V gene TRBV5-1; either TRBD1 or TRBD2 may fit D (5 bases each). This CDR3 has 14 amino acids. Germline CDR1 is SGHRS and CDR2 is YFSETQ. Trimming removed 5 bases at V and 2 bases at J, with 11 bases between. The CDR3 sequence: CASSPGSPYNEQFF. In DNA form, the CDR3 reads TGCGCCAGCAGTCCAGGGAGTCCCTACAATGAGCAGTTCTTC.

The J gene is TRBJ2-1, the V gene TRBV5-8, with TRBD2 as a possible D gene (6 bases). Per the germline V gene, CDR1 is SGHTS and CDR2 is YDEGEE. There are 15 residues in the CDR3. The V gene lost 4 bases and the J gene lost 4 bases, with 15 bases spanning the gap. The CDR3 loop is CASSQETSSYNEQFF. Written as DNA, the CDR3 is TGTGCCAGCAGCCAGGAGACTAGTAGTTACAATGAGCAGTTCTTC.

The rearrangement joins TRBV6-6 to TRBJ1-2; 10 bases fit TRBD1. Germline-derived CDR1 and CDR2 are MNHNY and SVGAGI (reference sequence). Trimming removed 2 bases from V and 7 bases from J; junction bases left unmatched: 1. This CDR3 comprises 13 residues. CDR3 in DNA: TGTGCCAGCAGTTACGGGACAGGGGCTGGCTACACCTTC. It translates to CASSYGTGAGYTF.

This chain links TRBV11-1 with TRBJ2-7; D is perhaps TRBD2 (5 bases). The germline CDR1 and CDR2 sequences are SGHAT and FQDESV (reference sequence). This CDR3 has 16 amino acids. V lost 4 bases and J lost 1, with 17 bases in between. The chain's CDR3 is CASSSRWRVTSYEQYF. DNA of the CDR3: TGTGCCAGCAGCTCCAGATGGCGGGTAACGTCCTACGAGCAGTACTTC.

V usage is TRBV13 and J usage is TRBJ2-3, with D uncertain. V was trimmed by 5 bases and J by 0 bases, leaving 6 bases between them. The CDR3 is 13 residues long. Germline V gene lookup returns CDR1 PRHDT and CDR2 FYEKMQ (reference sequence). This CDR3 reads CASSTTSTDTQYF. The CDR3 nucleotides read TGTGCCAGCAGCACAACTAGCACAGATACGCAGTATTTT. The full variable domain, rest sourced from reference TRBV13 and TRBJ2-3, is AAGVIQSPRHLIKEKRETATLKCYPIPRHDTVYWYQQGPGQDPQFLISFYEKMQSDKGSIPDRFSAQQFSDYHSELNMSSLELGDSALYFCASSTTSTDTQYFGPGTRLTVL.

The CDR3 spells CSVDGLESGANVLTF. Written as DNA, the CDR3 is TGCAGCGTTGACGGGTTGGAATCCGGGGCCAACGTCCTGACTTTC. The chain joins TRBV29-1 to TRBJ2-6; D is ambiguous. CDR3 length: 15 amino acids. V lost 3 bases to trimming and J lost 4 bases, with 13 bases between them. The germline gives CDR1 SQVTM, CDR2 ANQGSEA.

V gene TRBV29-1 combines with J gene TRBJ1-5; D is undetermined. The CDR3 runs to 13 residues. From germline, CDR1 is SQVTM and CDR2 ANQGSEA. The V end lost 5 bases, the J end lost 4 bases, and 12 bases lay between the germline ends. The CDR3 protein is CSVSEGLNQPQHF. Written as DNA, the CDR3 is TGCAGCGTTAGCGAGGGTCTTAATCAGCCCCAGCATTTT.

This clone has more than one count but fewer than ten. The CDR3, as DNA: TGCAGCGCTGACCCCAAATTAGGAAACAATGAGCAGTTCTTC. Protein: CSADPKLGNNEQFF. The chain joins TRBV29-1 to TRBJ2-1; D is unresolved. This CDR3 spans 14 amino acids. The germline V gene encodes CDR1 SQVTM and CDR2 ANQGSEA. With 7 bases removed from V and 5 bases from J, the gap between germline ends came to 18 bases.

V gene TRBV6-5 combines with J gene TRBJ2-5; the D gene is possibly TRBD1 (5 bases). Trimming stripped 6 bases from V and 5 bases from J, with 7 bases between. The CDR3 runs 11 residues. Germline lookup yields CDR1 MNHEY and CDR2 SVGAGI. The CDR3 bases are TGTGCCAGCAGATACAGGGAGACCCAGTACTTC. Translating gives CASRYRETQYF.

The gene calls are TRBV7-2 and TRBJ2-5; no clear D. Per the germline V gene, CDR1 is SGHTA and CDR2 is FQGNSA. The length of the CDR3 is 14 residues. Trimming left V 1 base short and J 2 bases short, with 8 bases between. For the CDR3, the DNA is TGTGCCAGCAGCTTAGATCCGCGGCAAGAGACCCAGTACTTC. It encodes CASSLDPRQETQYF.

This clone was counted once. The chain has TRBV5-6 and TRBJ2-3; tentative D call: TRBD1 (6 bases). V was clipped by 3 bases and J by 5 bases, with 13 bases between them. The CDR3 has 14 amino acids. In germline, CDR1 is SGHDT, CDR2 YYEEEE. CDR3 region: CASSSRDIGDTQYF. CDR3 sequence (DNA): TGTGCCAGCAGCTCGAGGGACATTGGAGATACGCAGTATTTT.

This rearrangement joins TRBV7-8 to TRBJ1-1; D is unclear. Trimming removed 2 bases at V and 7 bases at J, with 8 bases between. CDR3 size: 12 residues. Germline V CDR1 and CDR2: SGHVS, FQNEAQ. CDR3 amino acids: CASSLTPGEAFF. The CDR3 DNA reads TGTGCCAGCAGCTTAACTCCTGGTGAAGCTTTCTTT.